These 9 T cell receptor beta chains share one sample of origin, sequenced in a study of blood T cells in healthy people across ages. With a J-beta primer mix and a sample-barcoded 5' primer, a second PCR ran roughly 7 to 11 cycles. TCRdb reanalysed the 5' RACE reads using MiXCR and keeps one entry per CDR3 protein. This table has fewer than 950,000 distinct CDR3 sequences, about 55% appearing once. Specimen: blood. These receptors were taken from a man older than 75 in good health.

This chain connects TRBV20-1 to TRBJ2-3; perhaps TRBD1 as D (6 bases). This CDR3 comprises 15 residues. Trimming cost V 6 bases and J 5 bases, with 21 bases left between them. Germline assignment: CDR1 DFQATT and CDR2 SNEGSKA (reference sequence). The CDR3 spells CSAQFIPRGIDTQYF. DNA of the CDR3: TGCAGTGCCCAATTTATTCCCAGGGGCATAGATACGCAGTATTTT.

The CDR3, as DNA: TGCAGTGCTAGGCGACAGGGAGCGACCCAGTACTTC. Its translation is CSARRQGATQYF. The V call is TRBV20-1, the J call TRBJ2-5; 7 bases line up with TRBD1. Trimming at V came to 3 bases and at J to 7 bases, leaving 5 bases not matched to a gene. CDR3 length: 12 residues. Germline V lookup: CDR1 DFQATT, CDR2 SNEGSKA (reference sequence).

As for this clonotype: A junction boundary mismatches the germline segment, possibly from a read error. V usage is TRBV2 and J usage is TRBJ2-7, with D tentatively TRBD2 (5 bases). The length of the CDR3 is 15 residues. Germline CDR1 SNHLY, CDR2 FYNNEI. The CDR3 loop is CANSERRGFTYEQYF. For the CDR3, the DNA is TGTGCCAACAGTGAACGCCGCGGGTTTACCTACGAGCAGTACTTC. Combining the CDR3 with reference TRBV2 and TRBJ2-7 gives the whole variable domain EPEVTQTPSHQVTQMGQEVILRCVPISNHLYFYWYRQILGQKVEFLVSFYNNEISEKSEIFDDQFSVERPDGSNFTLKIRSTKLEDSAMYFCANSERRGFTYEQYFGPGTRLTVT.

This clonotype was picked up a small number of times. The J gene is TRBJ2-2, the V gene TRBV28; D is perhaps TRBD2 (6 bases). The CDR3 has 18 amino acids. Germline loops: CDR1 MDHEN, CDR2 SYDVKM. The V end lost 7 bases, the J end lost 1 base, and 22 bases lay between the germline ends. The CDR3: CASTPGLHLELNTGELFF. The CDR3 DNA sequence: TGTGCCAGCACCCCGGGACTCCACCTCGAGCTGAACACCGGGGAGCTGTTTTTT.

The V and J genes are TRBV16 and TRBJ2-5; D may be TRBD1 or TRBD2 (5 bases each). The better agreement between TRBJ2-1 and the DNA end casts doubt on the J call. In germline, CDR1 is KGHSY, CDR2 FQNENV. The length of the CDR3 is 12 residues. The DNA for the CDR3 is TGTGCCAGCAGCCATCCGGTGGGGACCCAGTTCTTC. Amino acid sequence: CASSHPVGTQFF.

This chain joins TRBV6-6 and TRBJ2-1; 9 bases are a match to TRBD2. CDR3 length equals 14 residues. In germline, CDR1 is MNHNY, CDR2 SVGAGI (reference sequence). The V segment lost 2 bases and the J segment 9 bases; nucleotides outside the gene matches: 5. The CDR3 coding sequence is TGTGCCAGCAGTTACGGAGCGGGAGGATCTGAGCAGTTCTTC. Protein sequence: CASSYGAGGSEQFF.

This clonotype was recorded a few times. V usage is TRBV29-1 and J usage is TRBJ1-2; 8 nucleotides agree with TRBD1. Losses at the gene ends were 8 bases for V and 6 bases for J; bases not matched to a gene: 8. This CDR3 has 12 residues. Germline CDR1 is SQVTM and CDR2 is ANQGSEA. DNA of the CDR3: TGCAGCACACCGCAGGGGGCGGATGGCTACACCTTC. Translated: CSTPQGADGYTF.

The V call is TRBV3-1, the J call TRBJ1-6; D remains unclear. Trimming left V 1 base short and J 10 bases short, with 11 bases between. The germline CDR1 and CDR2 sequences are LGHDT and YNNKEL (reference sequence). The CDR3 is 14 residues long. The CDR3 here is CASSQVSAASPLHF. CDR3 DNA sequence: TGTGCCAGCAGCCAAGTCTCGGCCGCATCACCCCTCCACTTT.

This clonotype was observed a few times. The chain uses TRBV7-9 and TRBJ2-1; the D is unclear. This CDR3 is 16 amino acids long. V dropped 1 base and J dropped 0 bases, with 10 bases sitting between them. CDR1 and CDR2 from the germline V gene are SEHNR and FQNEAQ (reference sequence). In DNA, the CDR3 is TGTGCCAGCAGCTTAGATAGCATAGGCTCCTACAATGAGCAGTTCTTC. Amino acid sequence: CASSLDSIGSYNEQFF.